The sequence of this T cell receptor beta chain was determined in a study of shared clonotypes between healthy human individuals. Study-level information: A donor's plate count was three for CD4 naive and three for CD4 memory; CD8 naive had two and CD8 memory one.

Assay: immunoSEQ multiplex PCR; the TCRdb copy retains only in-frame clones and omits some. The sample comprises 90,000 to 130,000 clones, about 70% of which are singletons, and over 20% rests with the top ten. The germline V gene encodes CDR1 MRHNA and CDR2 SNTAGT. CDR3 size: 15 residues. Trimming cost V 5 bases and J 0 bases; bases outside gene matches: 1. J is TRBJ2-1 and V is TRBV6-4; 10 bases fit TRBD2. The sequence was collected from a woman aged 25 to 39 in good health. Sequencing used memory CD8+ T cells sorted from blood. Stated subset: CD45RO+ cells pooled with CCR7-negative TemRA cells. Here the CDR3 reads CASSPSGGSYNEQFF. The CDR3 region has the DNA TGTGCCAGCAGTCCTAGCGGGGGCTCCTACAATGAGCAGTTCTTC.